This TCR beta chain was observed in a study of T cells after yellow fever vaccination. For the study at large: When fractions had low cell numbers, they were prepared with SMART-Seq v4 Ultra Low Input. Findings of the study overall: Clonotypes found in both CD4 and CD8 compartments made up a small share.

A remark on this clonotype: As yet, its antigen is unknown.

Germline V gene sequence: CDR1 SGHDN, CDR2 FVKESK. Between the trimmed V and J ends, which lost 1 base and 1 base, there was a span of 11 bases. The CDR3 contains 15 residues. A process of 5'RACE template switching, which added a universal primer site and UMIs, was used to make TCR cDNA. MiXCR, run by TCRdb on the 5' RACE reads, gives a single entry per CDR3 protein. The sample holds 400,000 or so distinct CDR3 sequences, approximately 19% seen once. The chain uses TRBV14 and TRBJ2-7; D might be TRBD2 (5 bases). This specimen consisted of PBMCs, obtained before the yellow fever booster vaccination. The TCR was taken from a young man who received the YFV17D yellow fever vaccine. The CDR3 nucleotides read TGTGCCAGCAGCCAAGGGCTAGCTGTATCCTACGAGCAGTACTTC. This codes for CASSQGLAVSYEQYF.